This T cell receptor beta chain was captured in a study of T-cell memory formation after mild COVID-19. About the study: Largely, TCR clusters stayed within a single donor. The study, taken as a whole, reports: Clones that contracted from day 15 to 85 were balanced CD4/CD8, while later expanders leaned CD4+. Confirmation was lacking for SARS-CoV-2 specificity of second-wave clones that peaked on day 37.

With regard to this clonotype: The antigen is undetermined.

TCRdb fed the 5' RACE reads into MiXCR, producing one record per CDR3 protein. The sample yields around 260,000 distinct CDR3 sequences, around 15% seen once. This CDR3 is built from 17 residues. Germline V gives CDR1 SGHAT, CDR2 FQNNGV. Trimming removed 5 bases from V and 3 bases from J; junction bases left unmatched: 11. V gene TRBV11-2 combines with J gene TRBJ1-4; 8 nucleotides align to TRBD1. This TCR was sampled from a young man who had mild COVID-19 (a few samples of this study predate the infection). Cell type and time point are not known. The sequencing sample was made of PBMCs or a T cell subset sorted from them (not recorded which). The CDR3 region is CASSTGQGWISNEKLFF. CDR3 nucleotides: TGTGCCAGCAGCACCGGACAGGGTTGGATTTCTAATGAAAAACTGTTTTTT.